Listed here is a single T cell receptor beta chain. The sample is drawn from a study of beta chain features in type 1 diabetes. CDR1 and CDR2 from the germline V gene are SEHNR and FQNEAQ (reference sequence). Trimming took off 7 bases at V and 3 bases at J, with 9 bases between the two ends. CDR3 length: 13 residues. The investigators reverse transcribed all of the isolated RNA, so they sequenced expressed TCRB transcripts. Profiling relied on immunoSEQ multiplex PCR, and the TCRdb table lists in-frame clones only, not all of them. The profile shows approximately 470,000 clones, roughly 31% of them singletons.

J is TRBJ2-2 and V is TRBV7-9; no clear D gene. The sequenced sample consisted of naive CD4+ T cells from blood. The TCR was taken from a man aged 18 to 35 in good health. CDR3 region: CASNEVDTGELFF. DNA for the CDR3: TGTGCCAGCAACGAGGTGGACACCGGGGAGCTGTTTTTT.